This is a list of T cell receptor beta chains from one sample in a study of blood T cell repertoires in COVID-19. Method: immunoSEQ multiplex PCR; TCRdb's copy keeps in-frame clones and lacks some. Among approximately 210,000 clones listed, approximately 80% were seen once. What was sequenced was PBMCs or T cells enriched from blood (not recorded which). These receptors all stem from a man aged 40-49 years who had recovered from COVID-19. CDR3s leave out the opening cysteine and the closing phenylalanine or tryptophan. Clone size is given for some rows only: seen once, a few or many times, or a class if the clone is expanded.

TRBJ1-3 | many | TRBV7-9 | ASSLRLRVGFGNTIY
TRBJ1-2 | NA | TRBV27 | ASRGPGLGYT
TRBJ1-6 | NA | TRBV4-3 | ASSQVTGQGAGSPLH
TRBJ1-5 | NA | TRBV12-3/TRBV12-4 | ASSPRGPQH
TRBJ1-2 | NA | TRBV27 | ASSLGGFPYGYT
TRBJ2-3 | NA | TRBV5-4 | ASSTSGGPAAQY
TRBJ2-1 | NA | TRBV5-4 | ASSPLSVSYNEQF
TRBJ2-7 | once | TRBV4-3 | ASSQADRGFDEQY
TRBJ1-2 | NA | TRBV18 | ASSRGGPNYGYT
TRBJ2-1 | NA | TRBV5-5 | ASSLYGTSGGREQF
TRBJ1-2 | NA | TRBV24-1 | ATSDLEGQGGYT
TRBJ1-1 | NA | TRBV5-1 | ASSLGGETEAF
TRBJ1-1 | NA | TRBV11-2 | ASRARTGTNTEAF
TRBJ2-7 | NA | TRBV2 | ASSSRLAGNYEQY
TRBJ2-3 | NA | TRBV7-3 | ASSPTGAGTDTQY
TRBJ1-2 | once | TRBV19 | ASVSGGLNYGYT
TRBJ2-1 | NA | TRBV11-2 | ASSVSGSSYNEQF
TRBJ1-2 | NA | TRBV3-1/TRBV3-2 | ASSQGGGYT
TRBJ1-2 | NA | TRBV6-2/TRBV6-3 | ASSYGQGVPGYT
TRBJ2-3 | NA | TRBV12-3/TRBV12-4 | ASSLTGADTQY
TRBJ1-5 | NA | TRBV28 | ASSPGGQVQPQH
TRBJ2-7 | NA | TRBV4-2 | ASSQDSGTTSYEQY
TRBJ1-2 | NA | TRBV24-1 | ATSDGGRGGYT
TRBJ2-3 | NA | TRBV30 | AWSVGGDSDTQY
TRBJ2-7 | NA | TRBV5-1 | ASSSMVSSYEQY
TRBJ2-3 | NA | TRBV6-2/TRBV6-3 | ASSLQTGGTQY
TRBJ2-7 | NA | TRBV13 | ASSLRGEQY
TRBJ1-2 | NA | TRBV7-9 | ASSADRGRNYGYT
TRBJ2-5 | NA | TRBV9 | ASSAALSTSGLMETQY
TRBJ1-1 | NA | TRBV10-1 | ASSEGSRDGSAF
TRBJ1-5 | NA | TRBV19 | ASSPDSTYQPQH
TRBJ2-3 | once | TRBV6-5 | ATSAGGRDTQY
TRBJ2-2 | once | TRBV5-1 | ASSLRSTGSHGELF
TRBJ2-5 | NA | TRBV11-2 | ASSPGLTQETQY
TRBJ1-2 | NA | TRBV3-1/TRBV3-2 | ASSQEAGNYGYT
TRBJ2-1 | NA | TRBV24-1 | ATSDQRTTRSSYNEQF
TRBJ1-1 | NA | TRBV30 | AWSVGGGKNTEAF
TRBJ1-2 | NA | TRBV30 | AWEDRGSGYGYT
TRBJ2-1 | NA | TRBV11-3 | ATKAGSGNEQF
TRBJ2-7 | NA | TRBV23-1 | AQKRTYEQY
TRBJ2-2 | NA | TRBV5-1 | ASSSQGTGELF
TRBJ1-1 | NA | TRBV7-9 | ASSFFMNTEAF
TRBJ2-3 | NA | TRBV3-1/TRBV3-2 | ASSRTSGATDTQY
TRBJ2-5 | NA | TRBV4-1 | ASSPTPSGRKSHQETQY
TRBJ1-2 | NA | TRBV21-1 | ASRIIGGREQTNYGYT
TRBJ1-2 | NA | TRBV15 | ATSRDARSYGYT
TRBJ2-7 | NA | TRBV7-2 | ASTEGGRGSGSEQY
TRBJ2-3 | NA | TRBV29-1 | SVRGPLITSTDTQY
TRBJ2-3 | NA | TRBV7-6 | ASSWDSENTQY
TRBJ1-1 | NA | TRBV11-1 | ASSLLPSINTEAF
TRBJ1-4 | NA | TRBV6-2/TRBV6-3 | ASSYVLGLLF
TRBJ1-5 | NA | TRBV6-6 | AAGVGNSNQPQH
TRBJ1-3 | NA | TRBV28 | ASSLQAASSGNTIY
TRBJ1-6 | NA | TRBV9 | ASSVAGTGDSPLH
TRBJ2-3 | NA | TRBV7-2 | ASSIASGVTTDTQY
TRBJ2-7 | NA | TRBV7-2 | ASSLRTGFDYEQY
TRBJ2-3 | NA | TRBV7-2 | ASSLGGQVTDTQY
TRBJ1-5 | NA | TRBV6-5 | ASSYSPGQPQH
TRBJ1-5 | once | TRBV21-1 | ASSNPRSYSNQPQH